These 12 T cell receptor beta chains originate from one sample sequenced in a study of T cell responses to AZD1222 COVID-19 vaccine. TCRdb's copy holds only in-frame clones and misses some; the assay was immunoSEQ multiplex PCR. This sample has 100,000 or so clones, with more than 70% found just once. Sequencing used peripheral blood, obtained on day 0 of AZD1222 vaccination. These receptors were collected from an adult in good health.

This rearrangement joins TRBV20-1 to TRBJ1-2; tentative D call: TRBD1 (5 bases). Looked up from germline, CDR1 is DFQATT and CDR2 is SNEGSKA (reference sequence). The V end was cut by 3 bases, the J end by 4 bases, with 12 bases between. The CDR3 is 13 amino acids. The CDR3 bases are TGCAGTGCTAGTGGGACCCAGGTCTATGGCTACACCTTC. It codes for CSASGTQVYGYTF.

J is TRBJ1-4 and V is TRBV11-2; weak D call: TRBD1 (5 bases). The V and J ends lost 5 bases and 8 bases respectively, with 18 bases between them. The V gene's germline CDR1 is SGHAT and CDR2 FQNNGV. The CDR3 is made up of 15 amino acids. The CDR3 reads CASSPRDGRQEKLFF. CDR3 nucleotide sequence: TGTGCCAGCAGCCCGAGGGACGGACGGCAAGAAAAACTGTTTTTT.

The chain is built from TRBV28 and TRBJ1-2, with 7 positions matching TRBD1. Trimming at V came to 2 bases and at J to 4 bases, leaving 7 bases not matched to a gene. This CDR3 is 15 amino acids long. Looked up from germline, CDR1 is MDHEN and CDR2 is SYDVKM. The CDR3 reads CASSLVGQAGYGYTF. CDR3 sequence (DNA): TGTGCCAGCAGTTTAGTCGGACAGGCAGGCTATGGCTACACCTTC.

The rearrangement links TRBV6-1 to TRBJ2-3; TRBD1 aligns across 9 bases. After removal of 1 base from V and 9 bases from J, the junction contained 11 bases not matched to a gene. Germline values: CDR1 MNHNS, CDR2 SASEGT. This CDR3 region has 16 residues. This CDR3 reads CASSEEETGGRGTQYF. DNA for the CDR3: TGTGCCAGCAGTGAAGAGGAGACAGGGGGGAGGGGCACGCAGTATTTT.

J is TRBJ1-2 and V is TRBV5-8; D is possibly TRBD1 (5 bases). CDR3 length equals 16 residues. V was shortened by 2 bases and J by 4 bases, with 18 bases between the two germline ends. Looked up from germline, CDR1 is SGHTS and CDR2 is YDEGEE. The CDR3 protein is CASSLTSWGASYGYTF. CDR3 DNA sequence: TGTGCCAGCAGCTTAACCTCGTGGGGCGCATCCTATGGCTACACCTTC.

A note on this clone: One end of the junction does not line up with germline, which may come from a read error. The CDR3: CASREGAFNSPLHF. The DNA for the CDR3 is TGTGCCAGCAGGGAAGGGGCCTTTAATTCACCCCTCCACTTT. This chain joins TRBV2 and TRBJ1-6; a weak D match, TRBD1 (5 bases). CDR1 and CDR2 from the germline V gene are SNHLY and FYNNEI. The CDR3 length is 14 residues. The full variable domain, with the rest looked up from reference TRBV2 and TRBJ1-6, is EPEVTQTPSHQVTQMGQEVILRCVPISNHLYFYWYRQILGQKVEFLVSFYNNEISEKSEIFDDQFSVERPDGSNFTLKIRSTKLEDSAMYFCASREGAFNSPLHFGNGTRLTVT.

The chain recombines TRBV5-1 with TRBJ1-1, with 7 bases matching TRBD1. The CDR3 length is 14 residues. Germline values: CDR1 SGHRS, CDR2 YFSETQ. The junction had 5 bases not matched to a gene; V was cut back by 5 bases and J by 1 base. CDR3 bases: TGCGCCAGCAGTCCCTGGACAGGGAACACTGAAGCTTTCTTT. Translating gives CASSPWTGNTEAFF.

CDR3 sequence reads: CSVLWTTNYEQYF. The CDR3 DNA follows: TGCAGCGTTCTTTGGACTACCAACTACGAGCAGTACTTC. The gene calls are TRBV29-1 and TRBJ2-7; tentatively, D is TRBD2 (6 bases). Trimming took 5 bases from V and 3 from J, leaving 14 bases between them. CDR3 length: 13 amino acids. Germline assignment: CDR1 SQVTM and CDR2 ANQGSEA.

In its sample, this clone was seen a few times. This chain joins TRBV6-5 and TRBJ2-2, with a possible D match to TRBD2 (6 bases). The V gene lost 2 bases and the J gene lost 5 bases, with 6 bases spanning the gap. CDR1 and CDR2 (germline): MNHEY, SVGAGI. There are 13 residues in the CDR3. The CDR3 reads CASSYGTTGELFF. CDR3 nucleotides: TGTGCCAGCAGTTACGGGACTACCGGGGAGCTGTTTTTT.

This clone was observed a handful of times. The chain couples TRBV4-3 to TRBJ2-5; 9 bases are shared with TRBD2. Trimming took 3 bases from V and 4 from J; bases not matched to a gene: 9. The CDR3 consists of 16 residues. CDR1 and CDR2 (germline): LGHNA, YSLEER. CDR3 sequence (DNA): TGCGCCAGCAGCCACAATAGCGGGAGTATTTTAGAGACCCAGTACTTC. Protein product: CASSHNSGSILETQYF.

This clone has just one count. The chain couples TRBV11-1 to TRBJ2-4; D is perhaps TRBD2 (5 bases). The CDR3 has 14 residues. Trimming took 5 bases from V and 0 from J, leaving 8 bases between them. The germline CDR1 and CDR2 sequences are SGHAT and FQDESV (reference sequence). CDR3 nucleotides: TGTGCCAGCAGCGCCGGGGTAGCCAAAAACATTCAGTACTTC. Protein product: CASSAGVAKNIQYF.

The chain joins TRBV6-5 to TRBJ2-5; 9 bases match TRBD1. The CDR3 contains 15 residues. With 6 bases clipped from V and 3 bases from J, the junction kept 8 bases outside the gene matches. From germline, CDR1 is MNHEY and CDR2 SVGAGI. The CDR3 bases are TGTGCCAGCAGCCGGGGACAGGGTAATAAAGAGACCCAGTACTTC. It translates to CASSRGQGNKETQYF.